What follows are 15 T cell receptor beta chains derived from one specimen sequenced in a study of blood T cells in healthy people across ages. Primed by a sample-barcoded 5' primer and a J-beta primer mix, a second PCR proceeded for 7 to 11 cycles. Each CDR3 protein gets one entry after TCRdb re-called the 5' RACE reads with MiXCR. The table records around 690,000 distinct CDR3 sequences, roughly 58% of them present only once. The sequenced sample consisted of blood. Every receptor here comes from a man aged 60 to 75 in good health.

The V gene is TRBV10-3, the J gene TRBJ2-2, with 14 bases aligning to TRBD2. V shed 8 bases, J shed 0 bases, and the junction held 2 bases outside the gene matches. The CDR3 covers 16 residues. Germline V lookup: CDR1 ENHRY, CDR2 SYGVKD. The CDR3 sequence: CAIGTSGSSNTGELFF. CDR3 nucleotides: TGTGCCATCGGGACTAGCGGGAGTTCGAACACCGGGGAGCTGTTTTTT.

The chain uses TRBV9 and TRBJ2-4, with TRBD1 matching over 7 bases. The J call may be incorrect, as the DNA end agrees better with TRBJ2-7. The germline V gene encodes CDR1 SGDLS and CDR2 YYNGEE. The CDR3 is 14 amino acids. CDR3 nucleotide sequence: TGTGCCAGCAGCGTAGTGGGACAGAGGGGCGAGCAGTACTTC. As protein: CASSVVGQRGEQYF.

V gene TRBV12-3 or TRBV12-4 combines with J gene TRBJ2-5; unclear D gene. TRBJ2-7 matches the DNA end more closely, so the J call is doubtful. This CDR3 contains 12 residues. This CDR3 is CASSFGQYEQYF. The CDR3 DNA sequence: TGTGCCAGCAGTTTTGGTCAATACGAGCAGTACTTC.

This clonotype was seen only once. The V gene is TRBV6-1, the J gene TRBJ2-1, with 8 bases that match TRBD1. CDR1 is MNHNS and CDR2 is SASEGT in the germline V gene. CDR3 length: 13 residues. The J segment lost 12 bases and the V segment lost 10 bases, leaving 14 bases of the junction unmatched. CDR3 protein: CATTGTGRVGQFF. In DNA form, the CDR3 reads TGTGCCACCACCGGGACAGGTCGGGTCGGGCAGTTCTTC.

The chain combines TRBV7-2 with TRBJ2-2; 10 nucleotides match TRBD1. CDR1 and CDR2 from the germline V gene are SGHTA and FQGNSA. This CDR3 is 16 amino acids long. The V segment lost 4 bases and the J segment 5 bases; nucleotides outside the gene matches: 7. The CDR3 spells CASSYGTGARTGELFF. DNA for the CDR3: TGTGCCAGCAGCTATGGGACAGGGGCACGAACCGGGGAGCTGTTTTTT.

On this clonotype itself: The junction differs from germline at one of its ends, possibly a read error. This rearrangement joins TRBV4-1 to TRBJ2-7, with TRBD2 matching 11 bases. The CDR3 is 15 residues long. Germline CDR1 is MGHRA and CDR2 is YSYEKL. The CDR3 nucleotides are TGCGCCAGCAGCCGCGGGACTAGCGGCTCCTATGAGCAGTACTTC. It codes for CASSRGTSGSYEQYF.

The rearrangement joins TRBV4-1 to TRBJ2-2, with TRBD1 as a possible D gene (5 bases). The ends were cut back, 6 bases at V and 0 bases at J, with 8 bases in the middle. The germline gives CDR1 MGHRA, CDR2 YSYEKL. The CDR3 is made up of 14 amino acids. CDR3 sequence: CASRIRANTGELFF. As DNA, the CDR3 is TGCGCCAGCAGAATCAGGGCGAACACCGGGGAGCTGTTTTTT.

The J gene is TRBJ2-5, the V gene TRBV6-6, with TRBD2 identical over 8 bases. The length of the CDR3 is 15 residues. The V gene end was trimmed by 6 bases and the J gene end by 1 base; junction bases not matched to a gene: 7. Germline values: CDR1 MNHNY, CDR2 SVGAGI (reference sequence). Here the CDR3 reads CASRPSGGPQETQYF. In DNA form, the CDR3 reads TGTGCCAGCAGACCCTCGGGGGGGCCCCAAGAGACCCAGTACTTC.

The chain links TRBV7-2 to TRBJ2-1; unclear D gene. Gene TRBJ2-7 matches the end of the DNA better, so the J call may be wrong. Germline CDR1 is SGHTA and CDR2 is FQGNSA. This CDR3 spans 16 amino acids. The CDR3 protein is CASSRDGRPSYNEQYF. CDR3 DNA: TGTGCCAGCAGCCGCGATGGACGGCCCTCCTACAATGAGCAGTACTTC.

The rearrangement joins TRBV3-1 to TRBJ1-2; D gene uncertain. This CDR3 spans 13 amino acids. From germline, CDR1 is LGHDT and CDR2 YNNKEL (reference sequence). The V and J ends lost 5 bases and 4 bases respectively, with 11 bases between them. The CDR3 sequence is CASSKTHIYGYTF. The CDR3 bases are TGTGCCAGCAGCAAAACTCACATCTATGGCTACACCTTC.

The rearrangement uses TRBV5-1 and TRBJ2-1, with 8 bases fitting TRBD1. Germline values: CDR1 SGHRS, CDR2 YFSETQ. The CDR3 is 16 residues long. V lost 4 bases, J lost 0 bases, and 6 bases stayed unmatched. CDR3 loop: CASSAPDRGSYNEQFF. The CDR3 DNA sequence: TGCGCCAGCAGCGCTCCAGACAGGGGCTCCTACAATGAGCAGTTCTTC.

The chain joins TRBV29-1 to TRBJ2-7; D ambiguous. The ends were cut back, 6 bases at V and 0 bases at J, with 6 bases in the middle. Germline assignment: CDR1 SQVTM and CDR2 ANQGSEA. This CDR3 is built from 11 residues. CDR3 bases: TGCAGCGTGGTCAGCTCCTACGAGCAGTACTTC. Residues: CSVVSSYEQYF.

The gene calls are TRBV6-6 and TRBJ2-3; D remains ambiguous. CDR3 length equals 16 residues. The V and J ends lost 2 bases and 5 bases respectively, with 17 bases between them. Germline V lookup: CDR1 MNHNY, CDR2 SVGAGI (reference sequence). This CDR3 is CASSYEDPQVGDTQYF. DNA of the CDR3: TGTGCCAGCAGTTACGAGGACCCCCAAGTTGGAGATACGCAGTATTTT.

J is TRBJ2-5 and V is TRBV20-1, with 9 bases matching TRBD1. CDR3 size: 15 residues. V dropped 5 bases and J dropped 1; count of bases not matched to a gene: 8. Germline CDR1 is DFQATT and CDR2 is SNEGSKA (reference sequence). DNA for the CDR3: TGCAGTGCTCCGGACAGGGGAGTTGGCCAAGAGACCCAGTACTTC. The encoded protein is CSAPDRGVGQETQYF.

The V call is TRBV29-1, the J call TRBJ1-4; D gene uncertain. The CDR3 spans 14 residues. V was cut by 6 bases and J by 0 bases, with 11 bases left in between. CDR1 and CDR2 (germline): SQVTM, ANQGSEA. Here the CDR3 DNA reads TGCAGCGTCTTACCCGGTGCAACTAATGAAAAACTGTTTTTT. Translating gives CSVLPGATNEKLFF.